Shown below are 16 T cell receptor beta chains from a single sample sequenced in a study of blood T cells in healthy people across ages. The use of a sample-barcoded 5' primer and a J-beta primer mix characterized a second PCR of about 6 to 11 cycles. TCRdb itself ran the 5' RACE reads through MiXCR, one entry per CDR3 protein. The table shows 1.5 million to 2 million distinct CDR3 sequences, with roughly 27% occurring only once. Specimen: blood. The origin of the receptors is a woman aged 25-40 years in good health.

Ten or more counts support this clonotype. CDR3 sequence: CASSPGTSGRNSEQYF. CDR3 DNA: TGCGCCAGCAGTCCTGGGACTAGCGGGAGAAACTCCGAGCAGTACTTC. The chain recombines TRBV10-1 with TRBJ2-7, with 14 bases matching TRBD2. The CDR3 is made up of 16 amino acids. Germline CDR1 WNHNN, CDR2 SYGVQD (reference sequence). The trim removed 5 bases at V and 6 bases at J, leaving 9 bases unmatched.

This CDR3 is CASSPWVALGNGYTF. CDR3 coding DNA: TGTGCCAGCAGTCCCTGGGTGGCCCTCGGAAATGGCTACACCTTC. This sequence joins TRBV12-3 or TRBV12-4 and TRBJ1-2; D gene ambiguous. The CDR3 totals 15 residues. Trimming pared 5 bases from V and 6 bases from J, leaving 19 bases between.

The rearrangement links TRBV5-1 to TRBJ2-2; D is perhaps TRBD1 (7 bases). V was cut by 1 base and J by 5 bases, with 12 bases left in between. Germline CDR1 reads SGHRS; CDR2 reads YFSETQ. This CDR3 is built from 15 residues. The CDR3 region is CASSLNRGGTGELFF. The CDR3 DNA sequence: TGCGCCAGCAGCTTGAACAGGGGAGGAACCGGGGAGCTGTTTTTT.

A few counts support this clonotype. The chain recombines TRBV14 with TRBJ2-3; D gene ambiguous. This CDR3 comprises 15 residues. CDR1 SGHDN and CDR2 FVKESK come from the germline V gene. Trimming pared 4 bases from V and 4 bases from J, leaving 15 bases between. CDR3 DNA sequence: TGTGCCAGCAGCCCCCGCCGCCCGACGGCAGATACGCAGTATTTT. As protein: CASSPRRPTADTQYF.

A few counts support this clonotype. The chain has TRBV7-6 and TRBJ2-3; weak D call: TRBD2 (6 bases). Germline V gives CDR1 SGHVS, CDR2 FNYEAQ. The V end lost 5 bases, the J end lost 2 bases, and 17 bases lay between the germline ends. CDR3 length: 16 residues. As DNA, the CDR3 is TGTGCCAGCAGCCCCAGGGTAGCGGAGTCCACAGATACGCAGTATTTT. Its translation: CASSPRVAESTDTQYF.

As to this clonotype: A read error may produce the germline difference seen at one junction end. The genes are TRBV18 and TRBJ1-1; 7 nucleotides match TRBD1. The germline CDR1 and CDR2 sequences are KGHSH and LQKENI. CDR3 length: 12 amino acids. In nucleotides, the CDR3 is TGTGCCAGCTCTCCACAGGGGCCTGAAGCTTTCTTT. It yields the protein CASSPQGPEAFF.

This clonotype has a handful of counts. The chain employs TRBV29-1 and TRBJ2-4, with a tentative D call TRBD2 (7 bases). The tail of the sequence fits TRBJ2-7 better, so the J call may be wrong. Germline V gene lookup returns CDR1 SQVTM and CDR2 ANQGSEA. There are 15 residues in the CDR3. CDR3 in DNA: TGCAGCGCCCGACCGACGGGGGGAGGGGGCTACGAGCAGTACTTC. It specifies CSARPTGGGGYEQYF.

CDR3 DNA sequence: TGTGCCAGCAGCTCTCATCCCCGTGCAACTAATGAAAAACTGTTTTTT. Its protein is CASSSHPRATNEKLFF. The gene calls are TRBV5-5 and TRBJ1-4; D is ambiguous. The CDR3 is made up of 16 amino acids. Trimming removed 3 bases from V and 0 bases from J, with 12 bases in between. The germline V gene encodes CDR1 SGHKS and CDR2 YYEKEE (reference sequence). Full variable domain (rest looked up from reference TRBV5-5 and TRBJ1-4): DAGVTQSPTHLIKTRGQQVTLRCSPISGHKSVSWYQQVLGQGPQFIFQYYEKEERGRGNFPDRFSARQFPNYSSELNVNALLLGDSALYLCASSSHPRATNEKLFFGSGTQLSVL.

J is TRBJ1-2 and V is TRBV6-6; D remains ambiguous. CDR3 length: 13 residues. Germline CDR1 is MNHNY and CDR2 is SVGAGI (reference sequence). Trimming removed 2 bases at V and 6 bases at J, with 10 bases between. CDR3 in amino acids: CASSYGIGDGYTF. Here the CDR3 DNA reads TGTGCCAGCAGTTACGGTATCGGGGATGGCTACACCTTC.

The table lists this clonotype with a few counts. The V gene is TRBV7-2, the J gene TRBJ1-2, with D unresolved. Trimming took off 1 base at V and 8 bases at J, with 17 bases between the two ends. The CDR3 consists of 15 residues. The germline gives CDR1 SGHTA, CDR2 FQGNSA. The CDR3 loop is CASSLVKAGLDGYTF. Here the CDR3 DNA reads TGTGCCAGCAGCTTAGTAAAGGCAGGCCTTGACGGCTACACCTTC.

In nucleotides, the CDR3 is TGTGCCAGCAGCCAAAGGAGGGGAGGAACTAATGAAAAACTGTTTTTT. Translated, it gives CASSQRRGGTNEKLFF. The chain has TRBV3-1 and TRBJ1-4, with D perhaps TRBD1 (5 bases). The germline V gene encodes CDR1 LGHDT and CDR2 YNNKEL (reference sequence). V was pared by 2 bases and J by 1 base, with 11 bases between. The CDR3 is 16 residues long.

V usage is TRBV5-1 and J usage is TRBJ2-1; 15 bases agree with TRBD2. This CDR3 comprises 20 residues. Trimming at V came to 4 bases and at J to 8 bases, leaving 19 bases not matched to a gene. CDR1 and CDR2 (germline): SGHRS, YFSETQ. The CDR3 bases are TGCGCCAGCAGCCCTCGACAGTTCAAGGGACTAGCGGGAGGTCCCCATGAGCAGTTCTTC. This gives the protein CASSPRQFKGLAGGPHEQFF. The full variable domain, rest sourced from reference TRBV5-1 and TRBJ2-1, is KAGVTQTPRYLIKTRGQQVTLSCSPISGHRSVSWYQQTPGQGLQFLFEYFSETQRNKGNFPGRFSGRQFSNSRSEMNVSTLELGDSALYLCASSPRQFKGLAGGPHEQFFGPGTRLTVL.

The sample holds a few counts of this clonotype. The rearrangement joins TRBV28 to TRBJ2-6; D unresolved. The V end lost 10 bases, the J end lost 0 bases, and 10 bases lay between the germline ends. The CDR3 is 14 amino acids. Germline-derived CDR1 and CDR2 are MDHEN and SYDVKM. The chain's CDR3 is CATQRSSGANVLTF. As DNA, the CDR3 is TGTGCCACCCAGAGAAGCTCTGGGGCCAACGTCCTGACTTTC.

This clonotype was counted ten times or more. DNA for the CDR3: TGTGCCAGCAGCTTAGAGTATTCGGGATACACAGATACGCAGTATTTT. Its translation is CASSLEYSGYTDTQYF. This rearrangement joins TRBV11-2 to TRBJ2-3; perhaps TRBD2 as D (5 bases). Trimming removed 0 bases at V and 2 bases at J, with 12 bases between. Germline CDR1 is SGHAT and CDR2 is FQNNGV. This CDR3 contains 16 residues.

This clonotype was seen ten or more times. The chain combines TRBV13 with TRBJ2-7, with 10 positions matching TRBD2. The junction had 4 bases not matched to a gene; V was cut back by 4 bases and J by 1 base. The CDR3 is 15 amino acids. Germline V lookup: CDR1 PRHDT, CDR2 FYEKMQ (reference sequence). CDR3 coding DNA: TGTGCCAGCAGCTCCAGCGGGAGGGGATCCTACGAGCAGTACTTC. It specifies CASSSSGRGSYEQYF.

This clonotype has just a few counts. V gene TRBV2 combines with J gene TRBJ2-1; no reliable D call. CDR3 length equals 14 residues. V was clipped by 4 bases and J by 3 bases, with 10 bases between them. Per the germline V gene, CDR1 is SNHLY and CDR2 is FYNNEI. Written as DNA, the CDR3 is TGTGCCAGCAGTGCTGGGCACCTCTACAATGAGCAGTTCTTC. Its translation is CASSAGHLYNEQFF.